These 27 T cell receptor beta chains were all obtained from the same sample, sequenced in a study of identical twins. TCRdb redid the calling of the 5' RACE reads with MiXCR, one entry per CDR3 protein. This table has some 320,000 distinct CDR3 sequences, around an eighth appearing once. These data were also filed under a second study, of yellow fever vaccine responses in identical twins.

The specimen sequenced was CD8+ T cells sorted from blood. Receptors originate from a young woman in good health.

This sequence joins TRBV2 and TRBJ2-3; a weak D match, TRBD2 (6 bases). Germline lookup yields CDR1 SNHLY and CDR2 FYNNEI. V was clipped by 6 bases and J by 5 bases, with 9 bases between them. The CDR3 totals 12 residues. CDR3 in amino acids: CASRDGGDTQYF. In nucleotides, the CDR3 is TGTGCCAGCAGGGACGGGGGAGATACGCAGTATTTT.

This clonotype was detected only a few times. The genes are TRBV11-2 and TRBJ2-7; 14 nucleotides line up with TRBD2. The CDR3 is made up of 17 amino acids. V lost 5 bases and J lost 1; bases outside the gene matches: 7. Per the germline V gene, CDR1 is SGHAT and CDR2 is FQNNGV. CDR3: CASSTRTSGGQSYEQYV. In nucleotides, the CDR3 is TGTGCCAGCAGCACCCGGACTAGCGGGGGGCAGTCCTACGAGCAGTACGTC.

This clonotype has at least ten counts. This chain links TRBV7-8 with TRBJ2-7; D gene ambiguous. CDR3 length: 14 residues. CDR1 is SGHVS and CDR2 is FQNEAQ in the germline V gene. V was trimmed by 5 bases and J by 3 bases, leaving 14 bases between them. CDR3 in DNA: TGTGCCAGCAGCGCACCGGGTTTCCTCTACGAGCAGTACGTC. This gives the protein CASSAPGFLYEQYV.

This clonotype occurred a few times. V is TRBV12-3 or TRBV12-4 and J is TRBJ2-5, with D possibly being TRBD1 (6 bases). The CDR3 consists of 14 residues. Trimming shortened V by 5 bases and J by 5 bases, and 15 bases separated the two germline ends. This CDR3 reads CASSTTGPGETQYF. As DNA, the CDR3 is TGTGCCAGCAGTACCACAGGGCCTGGGGAGACCCAGTACTTC.

A few counts support this clonotype. The rearrangement joins TRBV2 to TRBJ2-1; TRBD2 matches at 14 bases. This CDR3 has 15 amino acids. The junction had 8 bases not matched to a gene; V was cut back by 8 bases and J by 8 bases. In germline, CDR1 is SNHLY, CDR2 FYNNEI. The CDR3: CASQRLAGGFYEQFF. For the CDR3, the DNA is TGTGCCAGCCAAAGACTAGCGGGGGGGTTCTATGAGCAGTTCTTC.

This clonotype was detected a few times. The chain combines TRBV5-1 with TRBJ1-1, with D maybe TRBD1 (5 bases). Looked up from germline, CDR1 is SGHRS and CDR2 is YFSETQ. The CDR3 has 14 amino acids. With 3 bases removed from V and 0 bases from J, the gap between germline ends came to 9 bases. The CDR3 protein is CASSWRDVNTEAFF. CDR3 nucleotides: TGCGCCAGCAGCTGGCGGGACGTGAACACTGAAGCTTTCTTT.

This clonotype was counted only a few times. The rearrangement links TRBV11-2 to TRBJ1-1, with a possible D match to TRBD1 (5 bases). The CDR3 contains 18 residues. Germline V lookup: CDR1 SGHAT, CDR2 FQNNGV. V was cut by 0 bases and J by 1 base, with 18 bases left in between. The CDR3, as DNA: TGTGCCAGCAGCTTAGATGGAGTAATTGGGGCAGAGAACACTGAAGCTTTCTTT. This translates into CASSLDGVIGAENTEAFF. Combining the CDR3 with reference TRBV11-2 and TRBJ1-1 gives the whole variable domain EAGVAQSPRYKIIEKRQSVAFWCNPISGHATLYWYQQILGQGPKLLIQFQNNGVVDDSQLPKDRFSAERLKGVDSTLKIQPAKLEDSAVYLCASSLDGVIGAENTEAFFGQGTRLTVV.

DNA for the CDR3: TGTGCCAGCAGCACGACAGGGGGCGCGGGCACCGGGGAGCTGTTTTTT. It codes for CASSTTGGAGTGELFF. The V call is TRBV7-6, the J call TRBJ2-2, with 10 positions matching TRBD1. With V trimmed by 5 bases and J by 4 bases, 7 bases remained unmatched. The CDR3 sequence is 16 residues long. Germline V gene sequence: CDR1 SGHVS, CDR2 FNYEAQ.

The chain joins TRBV6-2 or TRBV6-3 to TRBJ2-6, with 7 bases identical to TRBD1. The length of the CDR3 is 18 residues. After removal of 2 bases from V and 0 bases from J, the junction contained 7 bases not matched to a gene. Looked up from germline, CDR1 is MNHEY and CDR2 is SVGEGT. For the CDR3, the DNA is TGTGCCAGCAGTTACCCCCAAACAGGGGTCTCTGGGGCCAACGTCCTGACTTTC. As protein: CASSYPQTGVSGANVLTF.

This rearrangement joins TRBV3-1 to TRBJ2-1, with 8 bases matching TRBD2. V was clipped by 4 bases and J by 5 bases; unmatched bases: 10. Germline lookup yields CDR1 LGHDT and CDR2 YNNKEL (reference sequence). The CDR3 spans 16 residues. CDR3 DNA sequence: TGTGCCAGCAGCCCTTGGCCGCGGGGGGTAAACAATGAGCAGTTCTTC. This encodes CASSPWPRGVNNEQFF.

This clonotype was counted between two and nine times. The chain is built from TRBV6-2 or TRBV6-3 and TRBJ1-5, with D perhaps matching TRBD1 (5 bases). The V end was cut by 2 bases, the J end by 6 bases, with 11 bases between. Germline V CDR1 and CDR2: MNHEY, SVGEGT. This CDR3 has 14 residues. The CDR3 is CASSYREGPQPQHF. The CDR3 region has the DNA TGTGCCAGCAGTTACCGGGAGGGGCCTCAGCCCCAGCATTTT.

J is TRBJ2-7 and V is TRBV7-9; no firm D call. Germline-derived CDR1 and CDR2 are SEHNR and FQNEAQ (reference sequence). The CDR3 covers 15 residues. The V and J ends lost 4 bases and 5 bases respectively, with 18 bases between them. The CDR3 region is CASSYNYQQSDEQYF. In DNA, the CDR3 is TGTGCCAGCAGCTACAACTATCAGCAGTCGGACGAGCAGTACTTC.

This clonotype was picked up a small number of times. CDR3 DNA sequence: TGTGCCAGCAGTACCGGACAGGGCCGAGAGACCCAGTACTTC. It translates to CASSTGQGRETQYF. The chain uses TRBV12-3 or TRBV12-4 and TRBJ2-5, with TRBD1 matching 8 bases. There are 14 residues in the CDR3. The V and J ends lost 5 bases and 4 bases, in that order; junction bases with no gene match: 6.

This clonotype was detected a few times. In nucleotides, the CDR3 is TGTGCCAGCAGCCAACTCCTCGAAAATGAGCAGTTCTTC. This sequence encodes CASSQLLENEQFF. The gene calls are TRBV4-2 and TRBJ2-1; D is unclear. There are 13 residues in the CDR3. Per the germline V gene, CDR1 is LGHNA and CDR2 is YNFKEQ. The V gene lost 2 bases and the J gene lost 7 bases, with 9 bases spanning the gap.

This clonotype was seen many times. V is TRBV12-3 or TRBV12-4 and J is TRBJ2-2; D ambiguous. This CDR3 contains 15 residues. Deletions cut 6 bases from V and 6 bases from J, with 17 bases between. In DNA form, the CDR3 reads TGTGCCAGCAGCCTTGTTGGGTTCTCGGCCGGGGAGCTGTTTTTT. It specifies CASSLVGFSAGELFF.

This clonotype was observed a handful of times. The chain carries TRBV7-9 and TRBJ2-2; TRBD2 matches at 14 bases. Germline values: CDR1 SEHNR, CDR2 FQNEAQ (reference sequence). J lost 4 bases, V lost 5 bases, and 18 bases had no gene match. The length of the CDR3 is 21 residues. The CDR3 DNA reads TGTGCCAGCAGCCGGGACAGGCCGGGACTAGCGGGAGCTCGGGGCACCGGGGAGCTGTTTTTT. This sequence encodes CASSRDRPGLAGARGTGELFF.

This clonotype was counted at least ten times. The chain carries TRBV2 and TRBJ2-1, with D tentatively TRBD1 (7 bases). The CDR3 spans 15 residues. V lost 6 bases, J lost 3 bases, and 15 bases lay in between. CDR1 and CDR2 from the germline V gene are SNHLY and FYNNEI. Written as DNA, the CDR3 is TGTGCCAGCAGGACCCCAGGGGGGTACTACAATGAGCAGTTCTTC. Translation gives CASRTPGGYYNEQFF.

The CDR3, as DNA: TGTGCCAGCAGCTTAGATAGGGGGAGGGCTCAGACTGAAGCTTTCTTT. Residues: CASSLDRGRAQTEAFF. The chain links TRBV7-6 to TRBJ1-1; possibly TRBD1 for D (6 bases). The ends were cut back, 1 base at V and 5 bases at J, with 17 bases in the middle. Germline assignment: CDR1 SGHVS and CDR2 FNYEAQ. This CDR3 comprises 16 residues.

J is TRBJ2-1 and V is TRBV9; D call uncertain. Germline loops: CDR1 SGDLS, CDR2 YYNGEE. The CDR3 runs 16 residues. V lost 0 bases, J lost 3 bases, and 13 bases lay in between. The CDR3 region is CASSVEGTNLYNEQFF. CDR3 DNA: TGTGCCAGCAGCGTAGAAGGAACTAATCTCTACAATGAGCAGTTCTTC.

The V gene is TRBV5-5, the J gene TRBJ2-1; weak D call: TRBD2 (6 bases). Trimming left V 3 bases short and J 5 bases short, with 15 bases between. Germline lookup yields CDR1 SGHKS and CDR2 YYEKEE (reference sequence). The CDR3 runs to 15 residues. Here the CDR3 DNA reads TGTGCCAGCAGCTGGAGGAGCGGGTCAAACAATGAGCAGTTCTTC. It encodes CASSWRSGSNNEQFF.

The rearrangement uses TRBV14 and TRBJ2-5; TRBD2 matches 14 bases. Losses at the gene ends were 2 bases for V and 12 bases for J; bases not matched to a gene: 8. The CDR3 loop spans 15 amino acids. The germline gives CDR1 SGHDN, CDR2 FVKESK. The CDR3 reads CASSQQGLAGGPEYF. CDR3 coding DNA: TGTGCCAGCAGCCAACAAGGACTAGCGGGGGGCCCAGAGTACTTC.

The gene calls are TRBV7-8 and TRBJ2-1; 11 bases are a match to TRBD1. Germline-derived CDR1 and CDR2 are SGHVS and FQNEAQ. The CDR3 covers 15 residues. Losses at the gene ends were 3 bases for V and 7 bases for J; bases not matched to a gene: 5. The CDR3 DNA reads TGTGCCAGCAGCTTCCGGGACAGGGGGTTAAATGAGCAGTTCTTC. It translates to CASSFRDRGLNEQFF.

This clonotype came up a few times. The CDR3 coding sequence is TGTGCCAGCTACGAGGGTCCTAACTATGGCTACACCTTC. Translation gives CASYEGPNYGYTF. This rearrangement joins TRBV12-3 or TRBV12-4 to TRBJ1-2; D not certain. Trimming pared 8 bases from V and 0 bases from J, leaving 10 bases between. The CDR3 has 13 residues.

This chain uses TRBV20-1 with TRBJ2-7; possibly TRBD2 for D (6 bases). Trimming stripped 5 bases from V and 3 bases from J, with 14 bases between. CDR1 and CDR2 (germline): DFQATT, SNEGSKA (reference sequence). This CDR3 region has 13 residues. The CDR3 is CSAGGVQGYEQYV. CDR3 nucleotide sequence: TGCAGTGCTGGCGGGGTCCAGGGCTACGAGCAGTACGTC.

This chain joins TRBV27 and TRBJ2-1, with a weak D call TRBD2 (6 bases). Germline V lookup: CDR1 MNHEY, CDR2 SMNVEV (reference sequence). This CDR3 is 16 amino acids long. V was shortened by 1 base and J by 6 bases, with 16 bases between the two germline ends. The CDR3 DNA follows: TGTGCCAGCAGTTTATATCACGGGAGTGGCGGCAATGAGCAGTTCTTC. Translation gives CASSLYHGSGGNEQFF.

The J gene is TRBJ2-2, the V gene TRBV9; D remains unclear. Germline V CDR1 and CDR2: SGDLS, YYNGEE. Trimming removed 4 bases from V and 5 bases from J, with 6 bases in between. The length of the CDR3 is 12 residues. CDR3 loop: CASSHITGELFF. The CDR3 nucleotides are TGTGCCAGCAGCCATATTACCGGGGAGCTGTTTTTT.

This clonotype was seen more than once but under ten times. The V gene is TRBV5-1, the J gene TRBJ2-5; D is perhaps TRBD2 (7 bases). V shed 4 bases and J shed 5 bases, with 21 bases lying between them. Looked up from germline, CDR1 is SGHRS and CDR2 is YFSETQ. The CDR3 is made up of 16 amino acids. The CDR3 nucleotides are TGCGCCAGCAGCCCCTCTCTAGGGGGGGGGCTGGAGACCCAGTACTTC. Amino acids: CASSPSLGGGLETQYF.